This T cell receptor (beta chain) was sequenced during a study of Graves' ophthalmopathy and Graves' hyperthyroidism. This CDR3 is 14 amino acids long. J gave up 13 bases and V 4 bases, and 8 bases lay outside the gene matches. Per germline, CDR1 SNHLY and CDR2 FYNNEI. This clonotype was counted ten times or more. RNA transcripts were the source from which TCR beta CDR3 regions were amplified. First-round RT-PCR relied on HTBI primers, and a second-round multiplex PCR came next. TCRdb reanalysed the multiplex PCR reads using MiXCR and keeps one entry per CDR3 protein. The sample records some 750,000 distinct CDR3 sequences, roughly 41% being singletons. Ophthalmopathy donors showed moderate-to-severe activity, CAS ≥3, NOSPECS ≥4 and a duration under 3 months.

The sequenced material came from peripheral blood. The source of this sequence is an adult man with Graves' ophthalmopathy. The genes are TRBV2 and TRBJ1-6, with 9 bases that match TRBD1. CDR3 residues: CASSAGTGIEPLHF. In DNA form, the CDR3 reads TGTGCCAGCAGTGCCGGGACAGGGATCGAGCCCCTCCACTTT.